The clone carrying this T cell receptor (beta chain) was counted only a few times. Its antigen is currently unknown. Every bit of the isolated RNA underwent reverse transcription, so sequencing read expressed TCRB transcripts. The repertoire was sequenced with immunoSEQ multiplex PCR; TCRdb's copy has only in-frame clones and lacks some. The sample holds around 250,000 clones, around 26% seen once. The data were taken from a study of beta chain features in type 1 diabetes. For the study at large: There was similarity between patients and healthy donors in age, gender and cell yields.

Whole-study results and caveats: Naive, central memory and regulatory TCRB repertoires appeared more similar among patients than healthy donors. For Type 1 diabetes patients, all four CD4+ subsets carried TCRB CDR3s that were moderately but significantly shorter. The study notes PCR might favor shorter templates equally in patients and controls.

The specimen was central memory CD4+ T cells from blood. This sequence was found in a man aged 25 to 45 in good health.

The CDR3 region has the DNA TGTGCCAGCAGCCTCGACGGGGTCGGAGATACGCAGTATTTT. Amino acids: CASSLDGVGDTQYF. The chain uses TRBV11-3 and TRBJ2-3, with D possibly being TRBD2 (5 bases). The CDR3 sequence is 14 residues long. V shed 5 bases and J shed 5 bases, with 14 bases lying between them. The germline V gene has CDR1 SGHNT and CDR2 YENEEA. The full variable domain, rest sourced from reference TRBV11-3 and TRBJ2-3, is EAGVVQSPRYKIIEKKQPVAFWCNPISGHNTLYWYLQNLGQGPELLIRYENEEAVDDSQLPKDRFSAERLKGVDSTLKIQPAELGDSAVYLCASSLDGVGDTQYFGPGTRLTVL.